This T cell receptor beta chain was sequenced for a study of cytomegalovirus exposure and HLA in healthy donors (dated by TCRdb to 2015 to 2018). Regarding the complete study: In an earlier analysis of 550 to 750 of the donors, roughly 300 Gb of sequence data and about 110 million unique TCR beta sequences from roughly 180 million T cells were reported. Using immunosequencing, the study profiled T cell repertoires from 666 subjects and related those repertoires to cytomegalovirus serostatus. A separate validation cohort of about 110 different subjects was used in addition to the approximately 610-subject first cohort. Among the roughly 390 genotyped donors, approximately 82% belonged to the genetic ancestry cluster associated with self-reported Caucasian donors. The later analysis used no new phenotypic data to find candidate immune exposures, relying instead on TCR beta sequences and their occurrence across donors. To study patterns of TCR occurrence, a later analysis re-analyzed previously published TCR beta repertoires from 650 to 750 donors and added high-resolution HLA genotyping. The number of typed donors differed by locus: about 620-640 for A, B, C, DRB1 and DQB1; 500 to 550 for DQA1; fewer than 610 for DPA1; and roughly 450 for DPB1. The study aimed to test whether cataloging public T cell receptors could reveal signatures of past pathogen exposure. Roughly 310 gigabases of sequencing data and approximately 84 million unique TCR sequences were included in an early release covering over 600 HLA-typed donors. Roughly five DR-DQ haplotypes were handled as single units for association and clustering because linkage in the cohort was strong. High-throughput TCR immunosequencing, statistical association of individual TCRs with disease status, and machine learning were combined to predict cytomegalovirus infection status. HLA typing covered class I and class II loci at four-digit resolution. In an earlier analysis of roughly 580 of the donors, high-throughput TCR beta sequencing was used to judge whether each TCR beta V gene segment behaved as functional or pseudogenic. All discovery cohort repertoires had been generated using a single sequencing platform. A later genetic analysis took genome-wide SNP genotypes for 398 of the 666 donors and used that subset as a discovery cohort. Among approximately 370 genotyped donors of the cohort, an average of roughly 230,000 unique TCR beta nucleotide sequences was sequenced per donor, of which roughly 17% were non-productive. Donor age, sex, ethnicity and CMV serostatus were compiled together with the repertoire data.

The cohort was made up of 666 healthy bone marrow donors. At the time of sampling, all cohort members were nominally healthy, though unrecorded immune exposures were likely present. The donor was CMV seropositive and was included in the group of around 300 seropositive cohort members. Every donor gave a peripheral blood sample, and the peripheral blood mononuclear cells from that sample were used for TCR beta sequencing. Genomic DNA extraction from the blood cell samples was performed with the Qiagen DNeasy Blood Extraction Kit. Library construction relied on the immunoSEQ multiplex PCR assay. For the multiplex PCR, a mixture combining 60 forward primers for TCR Vbeta segments and 13 reverse primers for TCR Jbeta segments was used. A multiplex PCR assay on genomic DNA amplified the CDR3 region of rearranged TCR beta genes. Amplified TCR beta libraries were sequenced as 87-base-pair reads on the Illumina HiSeq System. The authors' analysis ran thus. A later analysis tallied about 77 million unique TCR beta chains across the 700 or so repertoires, and approximately 9.9 million of those chains were shared by two or more donors. Raw reads were error-corrected and collapsed into unique sequences by a nearest-neighbor algorithm in which closely related sequences were merged to remove PCR and sequencing errors. Alignment of CDR3 sequences to IMGT reference sequences was used to assign V, D and J gene segments. For a sequence to be retained, at least a six-nucleotide match to both a V gene segment and a J gene segment was required. Rearrangements were called productive when the CDR3 lacked stop codons and stayed in frame with V and J; all others were non-productive. CDR3 was defined by IMGT convention, running from the second conserved V-encoded cysteine to the conserved J-encoded phenylalanine. In an earlier analysis of 500 to 650 of the donors, sequences lacking an unambiguous match to a single V gene segment were excluded. In an earlier analysis of a few hundred of the donors, a V segment was called functional when productive rearrangements were above 56.7%, and segregating when the standard deviation between donors exceeded 5%. A statistical classification framework was built to diagnose cytomegalovirus status from the catalog of TCR beta chain sequences. In a later analysis, TCR nucleotide sequences were compared against IMGT/GENE-DB human TR gene sequences so that V and J genes could be assigned. The TCRdist pipeline was used in a later analysis to assign CDR3 sequences and most-parsimonious VDJ recombination scenarios. In a later analysis, every TCR beta chain was defined by the combination of its CDR3 amino acid sequence and its V-gene family, and reads without a unique V-gene family were dropped. To address suspected cross-contamination and a sequencing artifact, a later analysis removed 550 to 750 highly shared, low-generation-probability nucleotide sequences. For each public chain, a later analysis derived a clonal expansion index from normalized ranks of inferred template counts within each repertoire. A later analysis computed generation probabilities with a VDJ recombination model fitted to out-of-frame rearrangements, and checked the results against IGoR. Hypergeometric tests were used in a later analysis to score TCR-TCR, TCR-HLA and TCR-CMV co-occurrence, with a repertoire-size bias correction applied to the TCR pairs. To estimate false discovery rates, a later analysis permuted the HLA or CMV assignments 20 times. In a later analysis, co-occurring TCRs were grouped with DBSCAN, and TCRdist sequence similarity was added when clustering was performed within HLA-allele-positive subsets. Co-occurrence clustering excluded repertoires with fewer than 30,000 or more than 120,000 public chains, plus five with anomalous nucleotide sharing. The table comes from immuneACCESS by way of TCRdb, which keeps in-frame sequences with V and J called. Part of the clones is missing from these tables; in studies checked, under half for an unresolved V gene and the rest for unknown reasons. That table furnishes V, J and clone size, whereas the DNA furnished D and trimming. The sample table shows under 150,000 clones, and around 9% are seen once. The top ten constitute approximately 7.5% of the sample.

At the junction V is shortened by 4 bases and J by 7 bases, with 16 bases in between. Measured from the cysteine to the phenylalanine, the CDR3 is 14 residues long. This entry keeps only the CDR3 DNA: 42 bases, framed from base 1. From a lookup of the germline V gene, CDR1 and CDR2 are SGHRS and YFSETQ. About this clone: Its antigen is not yet known. No base quality values were provided; no much bigger clone lies one nucleotide off.

The study at large found these results: A later analysis associated about 17,000 TCR beta sequences with specific HLA alleles at a false discovery rate of 0.05. A cluster of highly shared sequence variants was judged likely to represent a technical artifact of the sequencing pipeline. A later genetic analysis reported fewer N-insertions in productive TCRs among donors in an Asian-associated ancestry cluster than the approximately 700-donor mean. Most CMV-associated TCR beta chains appeared to be HLA-restricted in a later analysis, and the HLA associations seemed to be driven largely by CMV exposure. The 87-base-pair reads could not distinguish some IMGT-functional V segments, including TRBV6-2 and TRBV6-3, so those segments were excluded. A further reported finding was that TCR beta sequences accurately predicted the HLA-A and HLA-B alleles for most subjects in the first cohort. The only immune exposure information available for the cohort was CMV serostatus. It was suggested by the authors that the approach could potentially be generalized to other disease states and immunological phenotypes. A later analysis reported that several top co-occurrence clusters appeared linked to parvovirus B19, influenza, CMV and Epstein-Barr virus. When HLA alleles, especially DR and DQ, strongly co-occurred, attributing TCR associations to individual alleles was difficult. Across donors, most TCR sequences were observed very rarely, whereas some public TCRs were present in many individuals. Because counts were too low, around 18 rarely observed V segments, including chromosome 9 orphons, were left out of the earlier analysis of some 640 of the donors. In both the original and validation cohorts, the classifier was reported to diagnose cytomegalovirus status with high specificity and sensitivity. Only TCR beta chains were sequenced in this cohort, and the absence of alpha or paired-chain data limited detectable features. Sequencing depth was assumed to be roughly uniform across donors in the presence/absence analyses, though that assumption may not hold. A few of the identified cytomegalovirus-associated TCR beta chains were confirmed in vitro to be specific for cytomegalovirus antigens. Because HLA typing was unavailable for some donors at each locus, only the typed subset was used in association tests. A total of roughly 160 TCR beta chains were listed by the study as associated with cytomegalovirus. In a later analysis, TCR association rates were found to vary across HLA loci, with the most associated TCRs seen for DRB1 alleles and the fewest for HLA-C alleles. Broadly in line with IMGT annotations, most TCR beta V segments showed up in productive rearrangements about 87% or about 30% of the time in an earlier analysis of around 600 of the donors. A later genetic analysis associated a missense DCLRE1C variant with V-gene and J-gene trimming of TCR beta chains, and an independent cohort replicated the association. A later analysis found that HLA-associated TCR beta chains were more clonally expanded and had lower generation probabilities than equally common non-associated chains. Linkage disequilibrium might explain the correlated functional status among segregating V segments, but an unknown experimental factor could not be ruled out.

This receptor was identified in a woman aged 40-49 years in good health and CMV-seropositive. The chain was built from TRBV5-1 and TRBJ2-3; TRBD2 is possibly the D segment (7 matching bases). Source material: PBMCs. The CDR3 protein sequence reads: CASSRAGAENTQYF. The nucleotide sequence reads as follows: TGCGCCAGCAGCCGGGCGGGGGCCGAGAATACGCAGTATTTT.